This T cell receptor beta chain was identified during a study of T cell responses to AZD1222 COVID-19 vaccine. TCRdb's copy holds only in-frame clones and misses some; the assay was immunoSEQ multiplex PCR. This sample yields over 120,000 clones, of which over 90% are seen a single time; about 5.1% belongs to the top ten. This CDR3 region has 15 residues. Germline-derived CDR1 and CDR2 are MNHEY and SMNVEV (reference sequence). With V trimmed by 5 bases and J by 3 bases, 6 bases remained unmatched. This clone was seen more than once but under ten times. This chain joins TRBV27 and TRBJ2-2, with 7 bases matching TRBD1. The TCR comes from an adult in good health. The sequencing used peripheral blood, collected on day 0 of AZD1222 vaccination. CDR3 sequence: CASSPQGVYTGELFF. CDR3 nucleotides: TGTGCCAGCAGTCCCCAGGGGGTGTACACCGGGGAGCTGTTTTTT.